Sequencing of this TCR beta chain was carried out in a study of shared clonotypes between healthy human individuals. For the study at large: Every donor yielded three CD4 naive, three CD4 memory, two CD8 naive and one CD8 memory plate. Broader study findings: A generally larger estimated richness was seen in naive subsets than in memory subsets.

The test was conducted at deep level. Assay used: immunoSEQ multiplex PCR; TCRdb lists only in-frame clones, some missing. The profile shows about 710,000 clones, less than 80% of them singletons. In the case of this clone: Antigen specificity is unknown.

The receptor was isolated from a woman in her 30s in good health. Sequencing was carried out using memory CD4+ T cells sorted from blood. The subset denotes: CD45RA-negative fraction.

CDR3 bases: TGTGCCAGCAGCTCACGGGAAATGAAGGGTGGCACAGATACGCAGTATTTT. As protein: CASSSREMKGGTDTQYF. The chain recombines TRBV7-2 with TRBJ2-3, with D maybe TRBD2 (5 bases). The CDR3 sequence is 17 residues long. V was shortened by 4 bases and J by 1 base, with 18 bases between the two germline ends. Germline V gene data show CDR1 as SGHTA and CDR2 as FQGNSA.